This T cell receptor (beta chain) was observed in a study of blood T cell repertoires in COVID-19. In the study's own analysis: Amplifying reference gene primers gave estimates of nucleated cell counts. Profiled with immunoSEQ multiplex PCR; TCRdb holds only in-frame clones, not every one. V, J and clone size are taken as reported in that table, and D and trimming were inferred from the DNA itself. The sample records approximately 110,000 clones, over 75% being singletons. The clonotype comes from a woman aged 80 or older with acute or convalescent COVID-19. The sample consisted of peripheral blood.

The CDR3 DNA sequence: TGTGCCAGCAGCGTCCCCCGTAGCGGGGGGGAGGAAGAGACCCAGTACTTC. Amino acid sequence: CASSVPRSGGEEETQYF. The gene calls are TRBV9 and TRBJ2-5, with 11 positions matching TRBD2. Trimming at V came to 2 bases and at J to 3 bases, leaving 9 bases not matched to a gene. Looked up from germline, CDR1 is SGDLS and CDR2 is YYNGEE. There are 17 residues in the CDR3.